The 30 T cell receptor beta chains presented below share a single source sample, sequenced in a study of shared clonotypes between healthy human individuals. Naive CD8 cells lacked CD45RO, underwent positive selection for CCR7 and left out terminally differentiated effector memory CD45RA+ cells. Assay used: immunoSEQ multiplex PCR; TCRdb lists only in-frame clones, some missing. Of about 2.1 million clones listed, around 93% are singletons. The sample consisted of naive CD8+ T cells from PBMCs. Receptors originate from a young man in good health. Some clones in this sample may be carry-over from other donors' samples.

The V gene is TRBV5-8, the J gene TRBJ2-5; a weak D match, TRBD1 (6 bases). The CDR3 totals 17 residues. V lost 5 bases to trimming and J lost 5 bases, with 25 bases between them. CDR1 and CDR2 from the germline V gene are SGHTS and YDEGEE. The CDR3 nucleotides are TGTGCCAGCAGTCCCGAACTTCCATCAGGGGTCGTGGAGACCCAGTACTTC. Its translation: CASSPELPSGVVETQYF.

The CDR3 DNA reads as TGTGCCAGCAGTTTATTGGCAGGCCGTGCCAACGTCCTGACTTTC. Its translation is CASSLLAGRANVLTF. The chain has TRBV27 and TRBJ2-6, with D uncertain. Trimming took 1 base from V and 7 from J, leaving 11 bases between them. CDR1 and CDR2 from the germline V gene are MNHEY and SMNVEV (reference sequence). There are 15 residues in the CDR3. The full variable domain, rest sourced from reference TRBV27 and TRBJ2-6, is EAQVTQNPRYLITVTGKKLTVTCSQNMNHEYMSWYRQDPGLGLRQIYYSMNVEVTDKGDVPEGYKVSRKEKRNFPLILESPSPNQTSLYFCASSLLAGRANVLTFGAGSRLTVL.

CDR3 bases: TGTGCCAGCAGCTCCCCTCGGGAGTTTGCTAACTATGGCTACACCTTC. Translated: CASSSPREFANYGYTF. V gene TRBV5-6 combines with J gene TRBJ1-2; D unclear. The CDR3 length is 16 residues. Germline V gene data show CDR1 as SGHDT and CDR2 as YYEEEE. V dropped 3 bases and J dropped 0 bases, with 15 bases sitting between them. The whole variable domain, filled in from reference TRBV5-6 and TRBJ1-2, reads DAGVTQSPTHLIKTRGQQVTLRCSPKSGHDTVSWYQQALGQGPQFIFQYYEEEERQRGNFPDRFSGHQFPNYSSELNVNALLLGDSALYLCASSSPREFANYGYTFGSGTRLTVV.

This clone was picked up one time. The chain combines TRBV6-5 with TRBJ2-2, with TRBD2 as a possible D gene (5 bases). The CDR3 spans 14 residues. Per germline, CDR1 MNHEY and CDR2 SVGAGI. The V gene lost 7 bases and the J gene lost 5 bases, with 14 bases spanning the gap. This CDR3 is CASTFAGGTGELFF. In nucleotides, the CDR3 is TGTGCCAGCACTTTTGCGGGTGGGACCGGGGAGCTGTTTTTT.

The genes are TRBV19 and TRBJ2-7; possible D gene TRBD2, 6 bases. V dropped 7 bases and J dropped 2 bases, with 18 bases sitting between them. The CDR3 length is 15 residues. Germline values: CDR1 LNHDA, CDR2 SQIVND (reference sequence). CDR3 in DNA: TGTGCCAGTACCCCCCAGGAGGGGCCCGCCTACGAGCAGTACTTC. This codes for CASTPQEGPAYEQYF.

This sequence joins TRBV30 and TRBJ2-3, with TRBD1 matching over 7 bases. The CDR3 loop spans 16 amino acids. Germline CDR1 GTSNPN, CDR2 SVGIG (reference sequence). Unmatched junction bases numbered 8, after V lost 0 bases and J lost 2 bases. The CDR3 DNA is TGTGCCTGGAGTGTGACCGAGACAGGGTTCACAGATACGCAGTATTTT. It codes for CAWSVTETGFTDTQYF.

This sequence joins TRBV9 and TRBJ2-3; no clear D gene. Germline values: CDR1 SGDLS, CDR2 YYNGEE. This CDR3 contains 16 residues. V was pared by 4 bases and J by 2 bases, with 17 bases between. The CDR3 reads CASSPLASRLTDTQYF. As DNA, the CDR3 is TGTGCCAGCAGCCCCCTGGCATCACGCCTCACAGATACGCAGTATTTT.

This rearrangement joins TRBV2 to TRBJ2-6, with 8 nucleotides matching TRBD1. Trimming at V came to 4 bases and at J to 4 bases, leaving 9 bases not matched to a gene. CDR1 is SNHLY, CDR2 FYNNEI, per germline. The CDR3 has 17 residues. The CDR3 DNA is TGTGCCAGCAGTGGGGGACAGGACTATCGCGGGGCCAACGTCCTGACTTTC. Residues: CASSGGQDYRGANVLTF.

DNA for the CDR3: TGTGCCAGCAGCTATGGGAGCACAGATACGCAGTATTTT. Protein product: CASSYGSTDTQYF. The chain recombines TRBV7-9 with TRBJ2-3; D gene ambiguous. The CDR3 runs 13 residues. Germline CDR1 and CDR2: SEHNR and FQNEAQ (reference sequence). Deletions cut 4 bases from V and 0 bases from J, with 5 bases between.

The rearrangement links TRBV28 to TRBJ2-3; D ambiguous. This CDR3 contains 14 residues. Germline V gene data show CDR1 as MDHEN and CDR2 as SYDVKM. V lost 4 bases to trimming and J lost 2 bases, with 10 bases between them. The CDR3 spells CASSWGLATDTQYF. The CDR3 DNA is TGTGCCAGCAGTTGGGGTTTGGCCACAGATACGCAGTATTTT.

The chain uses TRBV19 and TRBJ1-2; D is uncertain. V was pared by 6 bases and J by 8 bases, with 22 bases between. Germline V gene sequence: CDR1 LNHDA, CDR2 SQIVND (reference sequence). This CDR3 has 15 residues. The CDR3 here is CASRIPGSGGHGYTF. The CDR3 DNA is TGTGCCAGTAGGATACCCGGGAGCGGAGGCCACGGCTACACCTTC.

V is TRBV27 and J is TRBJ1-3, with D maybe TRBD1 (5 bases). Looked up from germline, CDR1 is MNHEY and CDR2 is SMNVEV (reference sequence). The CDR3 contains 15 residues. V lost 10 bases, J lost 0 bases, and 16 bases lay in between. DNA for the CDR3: TGTGCCACCTCGCTGCGAGGGGCCTCTGGAAACACCATATATTTT. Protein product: CATSLRGASGNTIYF.

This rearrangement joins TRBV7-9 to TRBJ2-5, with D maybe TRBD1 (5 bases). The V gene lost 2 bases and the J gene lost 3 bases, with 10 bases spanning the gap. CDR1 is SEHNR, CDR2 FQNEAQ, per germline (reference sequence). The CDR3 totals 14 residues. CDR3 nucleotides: TGTGCCAGCAGCTTAAGGGGATCGGAAGAGACCCAGTACTTC. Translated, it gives CASSLRGSEETQYF.

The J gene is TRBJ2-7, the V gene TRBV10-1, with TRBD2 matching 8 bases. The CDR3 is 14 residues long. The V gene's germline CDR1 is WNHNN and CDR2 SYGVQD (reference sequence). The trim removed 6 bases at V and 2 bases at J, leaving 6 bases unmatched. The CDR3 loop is CASSFSGAPYEQYF. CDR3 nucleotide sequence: TGCGCCAGCAGCTTTAGCGGGGCACCCTACGAGCAGTACTTC.

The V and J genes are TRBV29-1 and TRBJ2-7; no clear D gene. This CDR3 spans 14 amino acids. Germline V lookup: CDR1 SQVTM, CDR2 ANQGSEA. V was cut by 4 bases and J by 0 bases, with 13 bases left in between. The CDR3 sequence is CSVGIRKSSYEQYF. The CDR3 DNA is TGCAGCGTTGGAATTCGAAAGAGCTCCTACGAGCAGTACTTC.

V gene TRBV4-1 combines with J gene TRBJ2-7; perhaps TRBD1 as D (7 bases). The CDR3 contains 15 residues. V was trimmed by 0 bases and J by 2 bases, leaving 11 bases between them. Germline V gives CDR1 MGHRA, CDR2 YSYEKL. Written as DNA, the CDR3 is TGCGCCAGCAGCCAAGATCAGGGGGGCGCCTACGAGCAGTACTTC. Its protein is CASSQDQGGAYEQYF.

The CDR3 coding sequence is TGTGCCAGTAGCCCTGGCGGCTTCACCACAGATACGCAGTATTTT. This encodes CASSPGGFTTDTQYF. This chain connects TRBV19 to TRBJ2-3; no clear D. This CDR3 spans 15 amino acids. Germline CDR1 reads LNHDA; CDR2 reads SQIVND (reference sequence). V was trimmed by 6 bases and J by 2 bases, leaving 15 bases between them. Using reference TRBV19 and TRBJ2-3 for the parts outside the CDR3, the full variable domain is DGGITQSPKYLFRKEGQNVTLSCEQNLNHDAMYWYRQDPGQGLRLIYYSQIVNDFQKGDIAEGYSVSREKKESFPLTVTSAQKNPTAFYLCASSPGGFTTDTQYFGPGTRLTVL.

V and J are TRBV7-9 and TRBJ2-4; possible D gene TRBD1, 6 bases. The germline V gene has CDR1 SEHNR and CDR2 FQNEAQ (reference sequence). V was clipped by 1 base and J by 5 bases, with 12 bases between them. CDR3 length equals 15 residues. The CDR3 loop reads CASSLVGAGENIQYF. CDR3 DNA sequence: TGTGCCAGCAGCTTAGTGGGGGCCGGGGAAAACATTCAGTACTTC.

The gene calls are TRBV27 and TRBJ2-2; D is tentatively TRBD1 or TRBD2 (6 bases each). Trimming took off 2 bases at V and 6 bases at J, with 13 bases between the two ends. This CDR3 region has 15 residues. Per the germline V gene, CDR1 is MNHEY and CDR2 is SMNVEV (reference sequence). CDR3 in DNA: TGTGCCAGCAGTTTAATGGTCGGGGGCTCCGGGGAGCTGTTTTTT. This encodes CASSLMVGGSGELFF.

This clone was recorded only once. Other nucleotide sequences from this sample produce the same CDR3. Here the CDR3 reads CASSSGLAGSYEQYF. In nucleotides, the CDR3 is TGTGCCAGCAGCTCAGGACTAGCGGGCTCCTACGAGCAGTACTTC. The rearrangement uses TRBV5-4 and TRBJ2-7; 11 bases match TRBD2. The germline V gene has CDR1 SGHNT and CDR2 YYREEE (reference sequence). V was pared by 3 bases and J by 0 bases, with 2 bases of the junction left unmatched. This CDR3 has 15 residues. Full variable domain (missing parts from reference TRBV5-4 and TRBJ2-7): ETGVTQSPTHLIKTRGQQVTLRCSSQSGHNTVSWYQQALGQGPQFIFQYYREEENGRGNFPPRFSGLQFPNYSSELNVNALELDDSALYLCASSSGLAGSYEQYFGPGTRLTVT.

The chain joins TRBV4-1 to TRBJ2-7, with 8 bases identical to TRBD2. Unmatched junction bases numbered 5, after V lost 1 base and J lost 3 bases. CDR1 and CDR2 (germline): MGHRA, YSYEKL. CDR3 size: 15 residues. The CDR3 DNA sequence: TGCGCCAGCAGCCAAGCTCGGCTAGCGGGCTACGAGCAGTACTTC. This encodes CASSQARLAGYEQYF.

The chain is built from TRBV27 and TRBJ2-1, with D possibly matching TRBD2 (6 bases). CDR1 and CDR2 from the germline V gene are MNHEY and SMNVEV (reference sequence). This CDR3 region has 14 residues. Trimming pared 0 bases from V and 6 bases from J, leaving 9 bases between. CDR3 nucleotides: TGTGCCAGCAGTTTATCGGCACTAGCCAATGAGCAGTTCTTC. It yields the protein CASSLSALANEQFF.

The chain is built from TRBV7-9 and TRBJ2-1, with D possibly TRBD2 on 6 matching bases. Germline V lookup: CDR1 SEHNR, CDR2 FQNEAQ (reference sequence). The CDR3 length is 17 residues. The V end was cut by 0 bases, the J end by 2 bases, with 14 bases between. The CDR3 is CASSLAPGLLTYNEQFF. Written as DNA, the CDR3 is TGTGCCAGCAGCTTAGCGCCTGGACTACTGACCTACAATGAGCAGTTCTTC.

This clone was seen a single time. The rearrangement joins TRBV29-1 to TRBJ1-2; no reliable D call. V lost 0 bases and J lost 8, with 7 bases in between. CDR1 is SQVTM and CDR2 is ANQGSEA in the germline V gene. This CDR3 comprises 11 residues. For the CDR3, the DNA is TGCAGCGTTGAAGATCTCTGGGGCTACACCTTC. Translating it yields CSVEDLWGYTF.

CDR3 region: CASSAGTALTDTQYF. The CDR3 region has the DNA TGTGCCAGCAGCGCGGGGACAGCTCTCACAGATACGCAGTATTTT. The rearrangement joins TRBV11-2 to TRBJ2-3, with D perhaps matching TRBD1 (7 bases). The V and J ends lost 5 bases and 2 bases respectively, with 14 bases between them. Per germline, CDR1 SGHAT and CDR2 FQNNGV. The CDR3 runs to 15 residues.

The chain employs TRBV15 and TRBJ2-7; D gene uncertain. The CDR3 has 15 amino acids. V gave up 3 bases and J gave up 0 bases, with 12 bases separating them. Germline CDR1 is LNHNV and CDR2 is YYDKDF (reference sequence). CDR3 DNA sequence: TGTGCCACCAGCAGGGGGTTTGGCAGCTCCTACGAGCAGTACTTC. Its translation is CATSRGFGSSYEQYF.

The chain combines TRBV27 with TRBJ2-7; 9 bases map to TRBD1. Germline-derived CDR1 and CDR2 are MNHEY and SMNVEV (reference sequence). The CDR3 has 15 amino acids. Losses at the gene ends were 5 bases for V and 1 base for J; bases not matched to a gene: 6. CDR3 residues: CASSERQGGSYEQYF. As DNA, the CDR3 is TGTGCCAGCAGTGAACGACAGGGGGGTTCCTACGAGCAGTACTTC.

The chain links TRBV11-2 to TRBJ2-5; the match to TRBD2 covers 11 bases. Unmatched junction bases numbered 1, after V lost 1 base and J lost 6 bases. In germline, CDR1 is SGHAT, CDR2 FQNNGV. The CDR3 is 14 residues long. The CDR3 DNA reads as TGTGCCAGCAGCTTAGGACTAGCGGGACAGACCCAGTACTTC. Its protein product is CASSLGLAGQTQYF.

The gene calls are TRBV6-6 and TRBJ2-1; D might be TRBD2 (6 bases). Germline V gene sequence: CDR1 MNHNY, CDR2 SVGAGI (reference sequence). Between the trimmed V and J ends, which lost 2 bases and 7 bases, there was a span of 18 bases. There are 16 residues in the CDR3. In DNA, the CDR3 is TGTGCCAGCAGTTACGGTAGGGAGGTACCAGGAAATGAGCAGTTCTTC. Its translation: CASSYGREVPGNEQFF.

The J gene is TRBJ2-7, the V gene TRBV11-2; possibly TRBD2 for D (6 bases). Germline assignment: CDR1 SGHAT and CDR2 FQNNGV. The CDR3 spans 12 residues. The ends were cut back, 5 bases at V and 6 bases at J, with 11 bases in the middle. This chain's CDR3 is CASSPRGFEQYF. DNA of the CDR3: TGTGCCAGCAGCCCACGGGGGTTCGAGCAGTACTTC.